This entry describes one T cell receptor beta chain. CDR3 length: 15 residues. V lost 7 bases to trimming and J lost 0 bases, with 13 bases between them. Germline values: CDR1 LNHDA, CDR2 SQIVND (reference sequence). This record comes from a study of blood T cell repertoires in COVID-19. About the study: Spain, Italy and the United States supplied samples that represented acute and convalescent COVID-19. The cDNA or gDNA used as material had been derived from T cells, B-cell-depleted T cells, or PBMCs.

Assay: immunoSEQ multiplex PCR; the TCRdb copy retains only in-frame clones and omits some. The sample consists of about 230,000 clones, less than 90% of them appearing once. The V call is TRBV19, the J call TRBJ1-5, with D perhaps TRBD1 (6 bases). The sequence was obtained from an older woman with active or convalescent COVID-19. Sequencing used peripheral blood. The CDR3 sequence is CASNQGTVSNQPQHF. As DNA, the CDR3 is TGTGCCAGTAACCAGGGGACCGTTAGCAATCAGCCCCAGCATTTT.